This TCR beta chain comes out of a study of cytomegalovirus exposure and HLA in healthy donors. Findings and caveats of the study: The tendency of first-cohort TCR clusters to co-occur in the roughly 120 validation repertoires was the finding of a later analysis. CMV antigen specificity was confirmed in vitro for a few CMV-associated chains.

Turning to this clone: As yet, its antigen is unknown.

Donors came from a validation cohort of 95 to 150 subjects, distinct from the first 666-subject cohort. The table came from immunoSEQ multiplex PCR; TCRdb's copy has only in-frame clones and leaves some out. The profile covers around 34,000 clones, with over 80% appearing a single time and more than 2.5% taken by the ten largest. This CDR3 spans 15 amino acids. Trimming took 5 bases from V and 4 from J, leaving 15 bases between them. CDR1 and CDR2 (germline): SGHNT, YENEEA. The rearrangement joins TRBV11-3 to TRBJ2-1, with D perhaps matching TRBD2 (7 bases). The receptor was isolated from a young man in good health and CMV-seronegative. Specimen: PBMCs. CDR3 nucleotide sequence: TGTGCCAGCAGCCCGAGGGGGGGCCAGTACAATGAGCAGTTCTTC. It is translated as CASSPRGGQYNEQFF.